Listed below are T cell receptor beta chains from one sample, sequenced in a study of blood T cell repertoires in COVID-19. Measured with immunoSEQ multiplex PCR; TCRdb has only the in-frame clones, and not every one. Altogether approximately 140,000 clones are present, 84% being singletons, with the ten largest covering less than 2.5%. Sequenced sample: peripheral blood. The receptors here all came from a man between 70 and 80 years old with acute or convalescent COVID-19. CDR3s leave out the opening cysteine and the closing phenylalanine or tryptophan. D genes are given only for firm matches.

J: TRBJ2-3; V: TRBV6-5; D: .; CDR3: ASSRTSYTDTQY
J: TRBJ2-5; V: TRBV5-6; D: .; CDR3: ASTPGRWRETQY
J: TRBJ2-3; V: TRBV5-1; D: TRBD2; CDR3: ASSSLAGGTDTQY
J: TRBJ2-3; V: TRBV24-1; D: TRBD2; CDR3: ATSSAGDSTDTQY
J: TRBJ2-3; V: TRBV21-1; D: .; CDR3: ASSKDPSGVFTDTQY
J: TRBJ2-7; V: TRBV6-1; D: .; CDR3: ASSEASVYEQY
J: TRBJ2-1; V: TRBV7-3; D: TRBD2; CDR3: ASSSWTSPNEQF
J: TRBJ2-3; V: TRBV20-1; D: .; CDR3: SASVPVTDTQY
J: TRBJ2-1; V: TRBV3-1/TRBV3-2; D: TRBD2; CDR3: ASSLAGLSYNEQF
J: TRBJ2-7; V: TRBV3-1/TRBV3-2; D: TRBD1; CDR3: ASSQAGGSYEQY
J: TRBJ2-7; V: TRBV18; D: TRBD2; CDR3: ASSLADREDEQY
J: TRBJ1-1; V: TRBV28; D: TRBD1; CDR3: ASGQGMNTEAF
J: TRBJ1-6; V: TRBV28; D: .; CDR3: ASSFWRSPLH